This T cell receptor (beta chain) was identified during a study of response to subunit inactivated influenza vaccine. This clonotype has just a few counts. From the RT-PCR reads, TCRdb called clonotypes with MiXCR, one entry per CDR3 protein. The sample has under 200,000 distinct CDR3 sequences; approximately 12% are singletons. The CDR3 consists of 14 residues. V shed 6 bases and J shed 2 bases, with 11 bases lying between them. Germline CDR1 reads ENHRY; CDR2 reads SYGVKD. The data also belong to a second study, concerning T cells expressing NK-cell markers. That paper states: 5'RACE template switching with UMIs produced the TCR beta cDNA. Sorted CD3+CD56-NKG2C+, CD3+CD56+NKG2C- and CD3+CD56+NKG2C+ T cells were the source of the TCR beta repertoires. Seven HCMV-seropositive donors and one seronegative donor made up the eight sequenced donors. Questions lingered over whether expanded NKG2C+ T cell clones were HCMV-specific.

This sequence originates from a man aged 50-59 years who received an inactivated influenza vaccine. Sequencing was performed on CD8+ T cells sorted from PBMCs, taken 11 to 12 days after vaccination. The rearrangement links TRBV10-3 to TRBJ1-5, with a weak D call TRBD1 (5 bases). For the CDR3, the DNA is TGTGCCATCAGCGAGGGGACTGGCAATCAGCCCCAGCATTTT. Protein product: CAISEGTGNQPQHF.